These 26 T cell receptor beta chains originate from one sample sequenced in a study of T cell responses to AZD1222 COVID-19 vaccine. The protocol was immunoSEQ multiplex PCR, while the TCRdb copy is restricted to in-frame clones and leaves out a portion. This sample carries roughly 110,000 clones, roughly 90% of them seen once, and the ten largest clones take about 7%. The source was peripheral blood, collected on day 0 of AZD1222 vaccination. The receptors stem from an adult in good health.

This clone showed up just once. The chain joins TRBV3-1 (or the pseudogene TRBV3-2) to TRBJ2-1; D gene uncertain. Deletions cut 0 bases from V and 5 bases from J, with 5 bases between. The CDR3 has 13 residues. Germline-derived CDR1 and CDR2 are LGHDT and YNNKEL (reference sequence). The DNA of the CDR3 is TGTGCCAGCAGCCAAGACCGAAACAATGAGCAGTTCTTC. This translates into CASSQDRNNEQFF.

The chain has TRBV11-1 and TRBJ2-7, with D hard to call. This CDR3 spans 12 amino acids. Germline CDR1 SGHAT, CDR2 FQDESV (reference sequence). V lost 4 bases to trimming and J lost 2 bases, with 6 bases between them. CDR3 bases: TGTGCCAGCAGCTCCATCACCTACGAGCAGTACTTC. Its protein is CASSSITYEQYF.

The chain couples TRBV15 to TRBJ1-2; the D is unclear. Germline V gene data show CDR1 as LNHNV and CDR2 as YYDKDF (reference sequence). The length of the CDR3 is 15 residues. Trimming cost V 2 bases and J 8 bases, with 18 bases left between them. The CDR3 loop reads CATSRRDTRVEGYTF. In DNA form, the CDR3 reads TGTGCCACCAGCAGAAGAGACACGAGGGTTGAGGGCTACACCTTC.

The sample holds one count of this clone. The V gene is TRBV27, the J gene TRBJ2-6, with D tentatively TRBD1 or TRBD2 (5 bases each). Germline CDR1 MNHEY, CDR2 SMNVEV (reference sequence). CDR3 length: 16 residues. Trimming left V 2 bases short and J 1 base short, with 9 bases between. The CDR3 loop is CASSLNWGSGANVLTF. The DNA for the CDR3 is TGTGCCAGCAGTTTAAATTGGGGGTCTGGGGCCAACGTCCTGACTTTC.

In nucleotides, the CDR3 is TGTGCCACCAGCAGAGATAAAACGGGGGAAAAACTGTTTTTT. This codes for CATSRDKTGEKLFF. V usage is TRBV15 and J usage is TRBJ1-4, with D uncertain. The CDR3 runs 14 residues. Looked up from germline, CDR1 is LNHNV and CDR2 is YYDKDF (reference sequence). Trimming stripped 0 bases from V and 8 bases from J, with 10 bases between.

V is TRBV19 and J is TRBJ1-5; 12 bases are shared with TRBD1. The J segment lost 7 bases and the V segment lost 7 bases, leaving 8 bases of the junction unmatched. The germline V gene encodes CDR1 LNHDA and CDR2 SQIVND (reference sequence). The CDR3 runs 15 residues. CDR3 nucleotides: TGTGCCAGTATTAGGGGGACAGGGGGCGGGCAGCCCCAGCATTTT. Translation: CASIRGTGGGQPQHF.

The chain recombines TRBV19 with TRBJ2-3, with a tentative D call TRBD1 (6 bases). This CDR3 spans 15 amino acids. Per the germline V gene, CDR1 is LNHDA and CDR2 is SQIVND (reference sequence). V was shortened by 4 bases and J by 5 bases, with 16 bases between the two germline ends. This CDR3 reads CASSRVWTQGDTQYF. The CDR3 nucleotides read TGTGCCAGTAGTAGGGTCTGGACACAGGGAGATACGCAGTATTTT.

V gene TRBV12-3 or TRBV12-4 combines with J gene TRBJ2-3; possibly TRBD1 for D (6 bases). This CDR3 contains 12 residues. V lost 7 bases, J lost 4 bases, and 9 bases lay in between. The CDR3 DNA reads as TGTGCCAGCATGGGGGCCCCAGATACGCAGTATTTT. It encodes CASMGAPDTQYF.

The J gene is TRBJ1-1, the V gene TRBV7-3; TRBD1 matches 7 bases. V gave up 0 bases and J gave up 4 bases; unmatched junction bases: 2. Germline values: CDR1 SGHTA, CDR2 FQGTGA. This CDR3 region has 14 residues. CDR3 coding DNA: TGTGCCAGCAGCTTAACGGGACAGCCCACTGAAGCTTTCTTT. Protein: CASSLTGQPTEAFF.

The V call is TRBV7-9, the J call TRBJ2-2; 11 bases match TRBD2. Trimming took 5 bases from V and 4 from J; bases not matched to a gene: 3. Germline CDR1 reads SEHNR; CDR2 reads FQNEAQ (reference sequence). The CDR3 has 15 amino acids. In DNA form, the CDR3 reads TGTGCCAGCAGCGTTAGCGGGAGGGGCACCGGGGAGCTGTTTTTT. This sequence encodes CASSVSGRGTGELFF. The whole variable domain, remainder taken from reference TRBV7-9 and TRBJ2-2, is DTGVSQNPRHKITKRGQNVTFRCDPISEHNRLYWYRQTLGQGPEFLTYFQNEAQLEKSRLLSDRFSAERPKGSFSTLEIQRTEQGDSAMYLCASSVSGRGTGELFFGEGSRLTVL.

The sample holds a few counts of this clone. This chain connects TRBV7-9 to TRBJ1-1; a weak D match, TRBD1 (5 bases). Trimming left V 7 bases short and J 2 bases short, with 11 bases between. The germline CDR1 and CDR2 sequences are SEHNR and FQNEAQ (reference sequence). This CDR3 contains 13 residues. CDR3 sequence reads: CASTWTINTEAFF. The CDR3 DNA reads TGTGCCAGCACCTGGACAATTAACACTGAAGCTTTCTTT.

The CDR3: CASSMAWEDYEQYF. The CDR3 DNA follows: TGTGCCAGTAGTATGGCCTGGGAGGACTACGAGCAGTACTTC. V usage is TRBV19 and J usage is TRBJ2-7; the D gene is possibly TRBD2 (6 bases). The CDR3 sequence is 14 residues long. In germline, CDR1 is LNHDA, CDR2 SQIVND (reference sequence). The germline V and J ends were trimmed by 3 bases and 3 bases, with 12 bases remaining between them.

This clone has only one observation. This chain links TRBV18 with TRBJ2-6; 7 bases match TRBD1. Germline assignment: CDR1 KGHSH and CDR2 LQKENI. J lost 0 bases, V lost 2 bases, and 19 bases had no gene match. This CDR3 is 22 amino acids long. The CDR3 DNA follows: TGTGCCAGCTCACCATTCTCTCTAGGACAGGCGGCCGGAGGCTCTGGGGCCAACGTCCTGACTTTC. Translation: CASSPFSLGQAAGGSGANVLTF. Looking up the rest from reference TRBV18 and TRBJ2-6 gives the full variable domain: NAGVMQNPRHLVRRRGQEARLRCSPMKGHSHVYWYRQLPEEGLKFMVYLQKENIIDESGMPKERFSAEFPKEGPSILRIQQVVRGDSAAYFCASSPFSLGQAAGGSGANVLTFGAGSRLTVL.

This chain joins TRBV5-1 and TRBJ2-4; TRBD1 matches 8 bases. Trimming removed 4 bases from V and 1 base from J; junction bases left unmatched: 7. The CDR3 has 16 amino acids. The V gene's germline CDR1 is SGHRS and CDR2 YFSETQ. The CDR3 coding sequence is TGCGCCAGCAGCCCCGGACAGGGTCGGGCCAAAAACATTCAGTACTTC. Its translation: CASSPGQGRAKNIQYF. The complete variable domain, with remaining parts taken from reference TRBV5-1 and TRBJ2-4, reads KAGVTQTPRYLIKTRGQQVTLSCSPISGHRSVSWYQQTPGQGLQFLFEYFSETQRNKGNFPGRFSGRQFSNSRSEMNVSTLELGDSALYLCASSPGQGRAKNIQYFGAGTRLSVL.

V is TRBV6-6 and J is TRBJ2-1; 9 bases map to TRBD1. CDR1 is MNHNY, CDR2 SVGAGI, per germline (reference sequence). The CDR3 is made up of 16 amino acids. The V gene end was trimmed by 8 bases and the J gene end by 6 bases; junction bases not matched to a gene: 14. The CDR3 spells CASRAPRDREINEQFF. The CDR3 DNA reads TGTGCCAGCCGTGCCCCCCGGGACAGGGAAATCAATGAGCAGTTCTTC.

The gene calls are TRBV9 and TRBJ2-2; 7 bases are a match to TRBD1. The V gene's germline CDR1 is SGDLS and CDR2 YYNGEE. The CDR3 length is 16 residues. V was clipped by 3 bases and J by 0 bases; unmatched bases: 5. In DNA form, the CDR3 reads TGTGCCAGCAGCGAGGGGGCCATCGCGAACACCGGGGAGCTGTTTTTT. Amino acids: CASSEGAIANTGELFF.

The rearrangement joins TRBV15 to TRBJ1-1; 10 positions agree with TRBD1. V lost 3 bases, J lost 4 bases, and 2 bases stayed unmatched. Germline V CDR1 and CDR2: LNHNV, YYDKDF (reference sequence). This CDR3 has 14 amino acids. CDR3 coding DNA: TGTGCCACCAGCAGTCGGGACAGGGGCACTGAAGCTTTCTTT. This encodes CATSSRDRGTEAFF. The whole variable domain, remainder taken from reference TRBV15 and TRBJ1-1, is DAMVIQNPRYQVTQFGKPVTLSCSQTLNHNVMYWYQQKSSQAPKLLFHYYDKDFNNEADTPDNFQSRRPNTSFCFLDIRSPGLGDTAMYLCATSSRDRGTEAFFGQGTRLTVV.

This clone was seen only once. The chain links TRBV28 to TRBJ1-2; D is uncertain. Trimming took off 2 bases at V and 7 bases at J, with 8 bases between the two ends. The CDR3 is made up of 12 amino acids. Germline V gene data show CDR1 as MDHEN and CDR2 as SYDVKM. This CDR3 reads CASSLRLGGYTF. In DNA form, the CDR3 reads TGTGCCAGCAGTTTAAGGCTGGGTGGCTACACCTTC.

V usage is TRBV28 and J usage is TRBJ2-5; the match to TRBD1 covers 9 bases. J was trimmed by 3 bases and V by 5 bases; bases with no gene match: 7. Germline CDR1 MDHEN, CDR2 SYDVKM. This CDR3 is built from 15 residues. DNA of the CDR3: TGTGCCAGCAGTCCCGGCGGACAGGGGAAAGAGACCCAGTACTTC. Encoded protein: CASSPGGQGKETQYF.

The chain employs TRBV4-2 and TRBJ2-7, with 7 bases lining up with TRBD2. The V and J ends lost 1 base and 2 bases, in that order; junction bases with no gene match: 8. The CDR3 has 16 residues. CDR1 and CDR2 (germline): LGHNA, YNFKEQ. CDR3 sequence reads: CASSQGMAAGTYEQYF. The CDR3 region has the DNA TGTGCCAGCAGCCAAGGTATGGCAGCGGGAACCTACGAGCAGTACTTC.

The gene calls are TRBV5-6 and TRBJ1-3; D gene unclear. V was pared by 0 bases and J by 3 bases, with 4 bases between. The CDR3 totals 13 residues. CDR1 is SGHDT, CDR2 YYEEEE, per germline. CDR3: CASSLVVGNTIYF. CDR3 in DNA: TGTGCCAGCAGCTTGGTTGTTGGAAACACCATATATTTT.

This clone was detected once. A junction boundary mismatches the germline segment, possibly from a read error. The chain employs TRBV19 and TRBJ1-6; a weak D match, TRBD1 (5 bases). The germline gives CDR1 LNHDA, CDR2 SQIVND (reference sequence). The CDR3 is 16 residues long. This chain's CDR3 is CASSIAGQGVSSPLHF. In DNA form, the CDR3 reads TGTGCCAGTAGCATAGCCGGGCAGGGAGTGAGTTCACCCCTCCACTTT.

J is TRBJ1-4 and V is TRBV29-1; 8 bases align to TRBD1. Germline-derived CDR1 and CDR2 are SQVTM and ANQGSEA. This CDR3 region has 14 residues. Losses at the gene ends were 5 bases for V and 2 bases for J; bases not matched to a gene: 4. CDR3 bases: TGCAGCGTTAGGACAGGGATGACTAATGAAAAACTGTTTTTT. Translation: CSVRTGMTNEKLFF.

The chain carries TRBV28 and TRBJ1-4, with 10 bases identical to TRBD1. The V gene's germline CDR1 is MDHEN and CDR2 SYDVKM. CDR3 size: 18 residues. The V and J ends lost 2 bases and 8 bases, in that order; junction bases with no gene match: 14. This CDR3 reads CASSLAPPTGGLEEKLFF. The CDR3 DNA sequence: TGTGCCAGCAGTTTAGCCCCCCCGACAGGGGGCCTTGAAGAAAAACTGTTTTTT.

CDR3 nucleotides: TGCGCCAGCAGCCCGCCCTCAGGTGTGACAGAGACAGGGGGCGTGGAGCAGCCCCAGCATTTT. Protein: CASSPPSGVTETGGVEQPQHF. The chain couples TRBV5-1 to TRBJ1-5; TRBD1 agrees at 10 bases. Germline trimming cut 4 bases from V and 7 bases from J; bases unmatched to any gene: 26. Germline-derived CDR1 and CDR2 are SGHRS and YFSETQ. The CDR3 extends over 21 amino acids.

The chain has TRBV28 and TRBJ1-2; D may be TRBD1 (5 bases). Trimming took off 2 bases at V and 4 bases at J, with 5 bases between the two ends. The CDR3 sequence is 12 residues long. CDR1 and CDR2 from the germline V gene are MDHEN and SYDVKM. As DNA, the CDR3 is TGTGCCAGCAGTTTAGACAGCTATGGCTACACCTTC. Its translation is CASSLDSYGYTF.